These 20 T cell receptor beta chains were all obtained from the same sample, sequenced in a study of cytomegalovirus exposure and HLA in healthy donors. Both 60 Vbeta primers and 13 Jbeta primers went into the PCR. Assay used: immunoSEQ multiplex PCR; TCRdb lists only in-frame clones, some missing. This sample carries some 160,000 clones, roughly 84% of them seen once, and the ten largest clones take approximately 2.7%. Sequences were obtained from PBMCs. The source of these receptors is a boy younger than 10 in good health and CMV-seronegative.

This chain uses TRBV4-1 with TRBJ2-3; 14 bases map to TRBD2. The germline gives CDR1 MGHRA, CDR2 YSYEKL. The CDR3 is 18 amino acids. After removal of 1 base from V and 1 base from J, the junction contained 4 bases not matched to a gene. The DNA of the CDR3 is TGCGCCAGCAGCCAAGGACTAGCGGGAGGGCCTGGCACAGATACGCAGTATTTT. Encoded protein: CASSQGLAGGPGTDTQYF.

The rearrangement joins TRBV15 to TRBJ2-5; 9 nucleotides agree with TRBD2. Germline CDR1 and CDR2: LNHNV and YYDKDF (reference sequence). The CDR3 consists of 16 residues. V shed 3 bases and J 4 bases; nucleotides not matched to a gene: 9. CDR3 nucleotides: TGTGCCACCAGCAGGGGGGGTAGCGGGAGCGGAGAGACCCAGTACTTC. It translates to CATSRGGSGSGETQYF.

The CDR3 spells CASSYRVSNTEAFF. The CDR3 DNA reads TGTGCCAGCAGTTACAGGGTTTCGAACACTGAAGCTTTCTTT. This sequence joins TRBV2 and TRBJ1-1; D is perhaps TRBD1 (6 bases). Looked up from germline, CDR1 is SNHLY and CDR2 is FYNNEI. Trimming took off 5 bases at V and 1 base at J, with 11 bases between the two ends. The CDR3 loop spans 14 amino acids.

This clone was found a few times. The CDR3 reads CASIRQGRYNTEAFF. CDR3 nucleotides: TGTGCCAGCATCCGACAGGGGCGATACAACACTGAAGCTTTCTTT. This chain links TRBV13 with TRBJ1-1, with 8 bases identical to TRBD1. The CDR3 contains 15 residues. CDR1 and CDR2 from the germline V gene are PRHDT and FYEKMQ (reference sequence). Losses at the gene ends were 7 bases for V and 2 bases for J; bases not matched to a gene: 9.

CDR3 in DNA: TGTGCCAGCGGCAATAGGGACAGGGGAGCAAAACTGTTTTTT. This translates into CASGNRDRGAKLFF. V gene TRBV7-8 combines with J gene TRBJ1-4, with TRBD1 matching 10 bases. The CDR3 runs 14 residues. Germline CDR1 SGHVS, CDR2 FQNEAQ. V dropped 8 bases and J dropped 10; count of bases not matched to a gene: 10.

CDR3 region: CASSLRYFGPGAEQYF. The CDR3 DNA reads as TGTGCCAGCAGCTTGAGATATTTCGGTCCAGGGGCCGAGCAGTACTTC. The gene calls are TRBV5-5 and TRBJ2-7; possible D gene TRBD1, 6 bases. The germline V gene encodes CDR1 SGHKS and CDR2 YYEKEE (reference sequence). The V and J ends lost 1 base and 6 bases respectively, with 20 bases between them. CDR3 length: 16 residues.

The chain is built from TRBV4-1 and TRBJ2-7, with D uncertain. CDR1 and CDR2 (germline): MGHRA, YSYEKL. V was cut by 0 bases and J by 5 bases, with 14 bases left in between. CDR3 length: 15 residues. The DNA for the CDR3 is TGCGCCAGCAGCCAAGATGCCCGCCCCAGTAACGAGCAGTACTTC. Translation: CASSQDARPSNEQYF.

This CDR3 reads CASSLTSLGTDTQYF. In DNA form, the CDR3 reads TGTGCCAGCAGCTTAACCTCCCTAGGCACAGATACGCAGTATTTT. The chain recombines TRBV7-9 with TRBJ2-3; D is uncertain. The CDR3 consists of 15 residues. Trimming took off 2 bases at V and 1 base at J, with 10 bases between the two ends. CDR1 and CDR2 (germline): SEHNR, FQNEAQ (reference sequence).

The chain carries TRBV5-1 and TRBJ1-3; no clear D gene. The ends were cut back, 4 bases at V and 0 bases at J, with 11 bases in the middle. The CDR3 loop spans 15 amino acids. Per germline, CDR1 SGHRS and CDR2 YFSETQ. CDR3 loop: CASSLNGDSGNTIYF. CDR3 bases: TGCGCCAGCAGCCTGAACGGAGACTCTGGAAACACCATATATTTT.

This rearrangement joins TRBV30 to TRBJ2-7, with TRBD2 as a possible D gene (6 bases). V shed 8 bases and J shed 3 bases, with 20 bases lying between them. This CDR3 has 14 residues. CDR1 is GTSNPN, CDR2 SVGIG, per germline (reference sequence). The CDR3 DNA is TGTGCCGCCACCCCAGCGGGCAGGGACTACGAGCAGTACTTC. Its translation: CAATPAGRDYEQYF. Together with reference TRBV30 and TRBJ2-7, the CDR3 gives the full variable domain: SQTIHQWPATLVQPVGSPLSLECTVEGTSNPNLYWYRQAAGRGLQLLFYSVGIGQISSEVPQNLSASRPQDRQFILSSKKLLLSDSGFYLCAATPAGRDYEQYFGPGTRLTVT.

The gene calls are TRBV5-1 and TRBJ2-3; D remains ambiguous. The germline gives CDR1 SGHRS, CDR2 YFSETQ. Trimming took 0 bases from V and 0 from J, leaving 5 bases between them. CDR3 size: 14 residues. The CDR3 spells CASSLEQSTDTQYF. The CDR3 DNA reads TGCGCCAGCAGCTTGGAACAGAGCACAGATACGCAGTATTTT. The variable domain in full, completed from reference TRBV5-1 and TRBJ2-3, reads KAGVTQTPRYLIKTRGQQVTLSCSPISGHRSVSWYQQTPGQGLQFLFEYFSETQRNKGNFPGRFSGRQFSNSRSEMNVSTLELGDSALYLCASSLEQSTDTQYFGPGTRLTVL.

The chain recombines TRBV5-5 with TRBJ2-7, with a tentative D call TRBD2 (6 bases). Germline loops: CDR1 SGHKS, CDR2 YYEKEE (reference sequence). The germline V and J ends were trimmed by 0 bases and 12 bases, with 13 bases remaining between them. The CDR3 has 12 residues. This chain's CDR3 is CASSLAVGSTYF. CDR3 bases: TGTGCCAGCAGCTTGGCCGTCGGGAGTACGTACTTC.

The V call is TRBV4-1, the J call TRBJ2-7, with D hard to call. CDR1 MGHRA and CDR2 YSYEKL come from the germline V gene. This CDR3 spans 14 amino acids. V shed 1 base and J shed 7 bases, with 14 bases lying between them. The CDR3 nucleotides are TGCGCCAGCAGCCAAGTGGATGGGTCTAGAGAGCAGTACTTC. As protein: CASSQVDGSREQYF.

CDR3 in DNA: TGTGCTAGTGGTTTGGAAAGGACAGGGAGGGTAGCCATGAACACTGAAGCTTTCTTT. The encoded protein is CASGLERTGRVAMNTEAFF. The chain carries TRBV12-5 and TRBJ1-1, with TRBD1 identical over 8 bases. CDR3 length equals 19 residues. The V gene's germline CDR1 is LGHNT and CDR2 FRNRAP. The V and J ends lost 1 base and 0 bases, in that order; junction bases with no gene match: 13.

The CDR3 reads CAWSDGGSYEQYF. In DNA form, the CDR3 reads TGTGCCTGGAGTGACGGGGGGTCCTACGAGCAGTACTTC. V is TRBV30 and J is TRBJ2-7; 7 nucleotides agree with TRBD2. This CDR3 is 13 amino acids long. With 1 base clipped from V and 1 base from J, the junction kept 1 base outside the gene matches. Germline-derived CDR1 and CDR2 are GTSNPN and SVGIG (reference sequence).

This rearrangement joins TRBV5-5 to TRBJ1-1; 8 bases line up with TRBD1. Germline values: CDR1 SGHKS, CDR2 YYEKEE (reference sequence). The CDR3 loop spans 14 amino acids. The V and J ends lost 1 base and 4 bases, in that order; junction bases with no gene match: 3. In nucleotides, the CDR3 is TGTGCCAGCAGCTTGACAGGGGGTCGCACTGAAGCTTTCTTT. This codes for CASSLTGGRTEAFF. Variable domain in full (rest from reference TRBV5-5 and TRBJ1-1): DAGVTQSPTHLIKTRGQQVTLRCSPISGHKSVSWYQQVLGQGPQFIFQYYEKEERGRGNFPDRFSARQFPNYSSELNVNALLLGDSALYLCASSLTGGRTEAFFGQGTRLTVV.

In DNA, the CDR3 is TGCGCCAGCAGTGAGGGGACAGGGGACATTCAGCCCCAGCATTTT. As protein: CASSEGTGDIQPQHF. The gene calls are TRBV10-2 and TRBJ1-5; TRBD1 matches at 10 bases. Germline values: CDR1 WSHSY, CDR2 SAAADI. The CDR3 is 15 residues long. After removal of 2 bases from V and 6 bases from J, the junction contained 4 bases not matched to a gene.

CDR3 in amino acids: CASSSQGQVPYNEQFF. As DNA, the CDR3 is TGTGCCAGCAGCTCCCAGGGGCAGGTACCCTACAATGAGCAGTTCTTC. This chain uses TRBV9 with TRBJ2-1, with a tentative D call TRBD1 (6 bases). From germline, CDR1 is SGDLS and CDR2 YYNGEE. The germline V and J ends were trimmed by 4 bases and 2 bases, with 16 bases remaining between them. The CDR3 covers 16 residues. Together with reference TRBV9 and TRBJ2-1, the CDR3 gives the full variable domain: DSGVTQTPKHLITATGQRVTLRCSPRSGDLSVYWYQQSLDQGLQFLIQYYNGEERAKGNILERFSAQQFPDLHSELNLSSLELGDSALYFCASSSQGQVPYNEQFFGPGTRLTVL.

The chain couples TRBV9 to TRBJ1-5; 9 bases fit TRBD1. Germline assignment: CDR1 SGDLS and CDR2 YYNGEE. The CDR3 is 14 residues long. V lost 4 bases and J lost 7; bases outside the gene matches: 6. CDR3 sequence (DNA): TGTGCCAGCAGCCCCGGGACAGGGTGGCAGCCCCAGCATTTT. This codes for CASSPGTGWQPQHF.

The rearrangement uses TRBV6-5 and TRBJ2-1; TRBD2 agrees at 15 bases. This CDR3 spans 16 amino acids. Trimming cost V 2 bases and J 13 bases; bases outside gene matches: 9. CDR1 is MNHEY and CDR2 is SVGAGI in the germline V gene. The CDR3 DNA follows: TGTGCCAGCAGTTACCACCCGGGACTAGCGGGGGGTCGCCAGTTCTTC. Its translation is CASSYHPGLAGGRQFF.